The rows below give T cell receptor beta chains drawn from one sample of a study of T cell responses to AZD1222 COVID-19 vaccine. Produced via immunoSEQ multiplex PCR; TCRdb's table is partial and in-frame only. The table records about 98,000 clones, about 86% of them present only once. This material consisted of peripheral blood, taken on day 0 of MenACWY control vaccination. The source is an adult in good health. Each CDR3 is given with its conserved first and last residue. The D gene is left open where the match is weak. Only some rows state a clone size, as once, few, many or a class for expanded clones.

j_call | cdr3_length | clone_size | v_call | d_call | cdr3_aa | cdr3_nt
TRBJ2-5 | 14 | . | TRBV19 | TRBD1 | CASTSDRAQETQYF | TGTGCCAGTACCTCGGACAGGGCCCAAGAGACCCAGTACTTC
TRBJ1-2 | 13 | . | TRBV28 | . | CASSLEQGGGYTF | TGTGCCAGCAGTTTAGAACAAGGGGGTGGCTACACCTTC
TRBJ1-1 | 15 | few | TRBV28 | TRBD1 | CASSRRGRGDTEAFF | TGTGCCAGCAGCCGTAGGGGGCGGGGGGACACTGAAGCTTTCTTT
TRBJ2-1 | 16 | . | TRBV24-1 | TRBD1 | CATSGDLGTGINEQFF | TGTGCCACCAGTGGTGATCTTGGGACAGGGATTAATGAGCAGTTCTTC
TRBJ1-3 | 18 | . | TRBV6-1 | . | CASSEGWAQGVSGNTIYF | TGTGCCAGCAGTGAAGGATGGGCACAGGGAGTCTCTGGAAACACCATATATTTT
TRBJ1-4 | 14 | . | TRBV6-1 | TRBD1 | CASSEGQGVEKLFF | TGTGCCAGCAGTGAAGGACAGGGGGTTGAAAAACTGTTTTTT
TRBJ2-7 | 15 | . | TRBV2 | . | CASSEVPSGVYEQYF | TGTGCCAGCAGTGAAGTACCCTCAGGAGTCTACGAGCAGTACTTC
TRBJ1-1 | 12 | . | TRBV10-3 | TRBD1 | CAISRDSSEAFF | TGTGCCATCAGCAGGGACAGCTCTGAAGCTTTCTTT
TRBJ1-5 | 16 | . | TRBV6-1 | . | CASSEVGPSVSQPQHF | TGTGCCAGCAGTGAAGTCGGGCCAAGCGTGAGTCAGCCCCAGCATTTT
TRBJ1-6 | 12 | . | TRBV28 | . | CASSIQGSPLHF | TGTGCCAGCAGTATACAGGGCTCACCCCTCCACTTT
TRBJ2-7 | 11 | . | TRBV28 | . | CASTTRGEQYF | TGTGCCAGCACCACCAGAGGCGAGCAGTACTTC
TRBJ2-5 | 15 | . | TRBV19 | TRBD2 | CASSIGLAGQRTQYF | TGTGCCAGTAGTATAGGCCTAGCGGGTCAAAGAACCCAGTACTTC
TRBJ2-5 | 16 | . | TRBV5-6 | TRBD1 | CASSLDGTGVRETQYF | TGTGCCAGCAGCTTGGATGGGACAGGGGTACGAGAGACCCAGTACTTC
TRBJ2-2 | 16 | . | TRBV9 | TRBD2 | CASSLLAGINTGELFF | TGTGCCAGCAGCTTGCTAGCGGGGATAAACACCGGGGAGCTGTTTTTT
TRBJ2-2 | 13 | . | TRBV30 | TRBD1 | CAWSGQGSGELFF | TGTGCCTGGAGCGGACAGGGATCCGGGGAGCTGTTTTTT
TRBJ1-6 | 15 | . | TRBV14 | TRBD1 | CASSQDPRGSSPLHF | TGTGCCAGCAGCCAAGATCCCAGGGGGAGTTCACCCCTCCACTTT
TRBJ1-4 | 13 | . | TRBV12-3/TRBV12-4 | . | CATSRGPNEKLFF | TGTGCCACTTCCCGGGGGCCTAATGAAAAACTGTTTTTT
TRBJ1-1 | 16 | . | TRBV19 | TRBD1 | CASMGTGGSRRAEAFF | TGTGCCAGTATGGGGACAGGGGGCTCCCGCCGGGCTGAAGCTTTCTTT
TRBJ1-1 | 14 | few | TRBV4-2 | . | CASSQDGRGTEAFF | TGTGCCAGCAGCCAAGATGGGAGGGGGACTGAAGCTTTCTTT
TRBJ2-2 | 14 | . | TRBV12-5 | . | CASGLFRDTGELFF | TGTGCTAGTGGTTTGTTCCGCGACACCGGGGAGCTGTTTTTT
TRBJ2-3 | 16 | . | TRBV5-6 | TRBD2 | CASTPGLAGGGDTQYF | TGTGCCAGCACCCCGGGACTAGCGGGGGGGGGAGATACGCAGTATTTT
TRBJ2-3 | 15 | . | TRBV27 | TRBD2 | CASSETGLYTDTQYF | TGTGCCAGCAGTGAGACGGGACTATACACAGATACGCAGTATTTT
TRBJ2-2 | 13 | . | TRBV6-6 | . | CASTPRDTGELFF | TGTGCCAGCACCCCCAGGGACACCGGGGAGCTGTTTTTT
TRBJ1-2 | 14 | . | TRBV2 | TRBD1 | CASSVEQGFSGYTF | TGTGCCAGCAGTGTGGAACAGGGGTTCTCTGGCTACACCTTC
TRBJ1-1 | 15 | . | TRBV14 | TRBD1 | CASSPLQGAGTEAFF | TGTGCCAGCAGCCCTCTTCAGGGGGCAGGCACTGAAGCTTTCTTT
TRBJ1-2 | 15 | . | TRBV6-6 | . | CASSRSDDGFYGYTF | TGTGCCAGCAGTCGATCCGACGACGGGTTTTATGGCTACACCTTC
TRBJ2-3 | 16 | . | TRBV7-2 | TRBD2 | CASSLSSGLEVDTQYF | TGTGCCAGCAGCTTATCTAGCGGATTGGAGGTGGATACGCAGTATTTT
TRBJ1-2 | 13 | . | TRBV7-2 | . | CASSPSPYYGYTF | TGTGCCAGCAGCCCGAGTCCCTACTATGGCTACACCTTC
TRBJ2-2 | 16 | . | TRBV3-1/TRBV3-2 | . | CASSRWGRQDGGELFF | TGTGCCAGCAGCCGCTGGGGAAGACAGGACGGCGGGGAGCTGTTTTTT
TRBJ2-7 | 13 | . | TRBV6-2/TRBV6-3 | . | CASSYSGFYEQYF | TGTGCCAGCAGTTACTCGGGCTTCTACGAGCAGTACTTC
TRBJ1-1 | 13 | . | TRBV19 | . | CASSIAGDTEAFF | TGTGCCAGTAGTATAGCCGGGGACACTGAAGCTTTCTTT
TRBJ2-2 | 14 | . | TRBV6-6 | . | CASSLRGPPGELFF | TGTGCCAGCAGTTTGCGGGGGCCCCCCGGGGAGCTGTTTTTT
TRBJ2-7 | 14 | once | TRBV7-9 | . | CASSLYGPGIEQYF | TGTGCCAGCAGCTTATATGGTCCAGGGATAGAGCAGTACTTC
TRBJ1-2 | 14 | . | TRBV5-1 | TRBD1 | CASSSGGRDYGYTF | TGCGCCAGCAGCTCAGGGGGACGGGACTATGGCTACACCTTC
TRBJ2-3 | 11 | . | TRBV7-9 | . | CASSLQDTQYF | TGTGCCAGCAGCTTGCAGGATACGCAGTATTTT
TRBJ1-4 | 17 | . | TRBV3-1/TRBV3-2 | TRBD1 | CASSQGDRGWTNEKLFF | TGTGCCAGCAGCCAGGGTGACAGGGGGTGGACTAATGAAAAACTGTTTTTT
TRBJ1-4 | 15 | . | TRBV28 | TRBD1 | CASSLSPGGREKLFF | TGTGCCAGCAGTTTATCCCCAGGGGGTCGTGAAAAACTGTTTTTT
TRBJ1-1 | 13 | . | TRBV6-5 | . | CASSLQWNTEAFF | TGTGCCAGCAGTTTACAATGGAACACTGAAGCTTTCTTT
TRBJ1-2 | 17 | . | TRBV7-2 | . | CASSLMLSGRDPYGYTF | TGTGCCAGCAGCTTAATGCTCTCGGGGAGGGACCCCTATGGCTACACCTTC
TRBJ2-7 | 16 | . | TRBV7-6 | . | CASSRTTGTPFYEQYF | TGTGCCAGCAGCCGAACGACCGGGACACCTTTCTACGAGCAGTACTTC
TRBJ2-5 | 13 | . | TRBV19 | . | CASSIQDQETQYF | TGTGCCAGTAGTATACAGGACCAAGAAACCCAGTACTTC